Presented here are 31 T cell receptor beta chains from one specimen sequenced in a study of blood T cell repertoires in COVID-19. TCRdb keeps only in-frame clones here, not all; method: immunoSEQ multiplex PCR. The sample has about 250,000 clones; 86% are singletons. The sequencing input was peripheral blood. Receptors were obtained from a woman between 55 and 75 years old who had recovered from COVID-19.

CDR3 bases: TGTGCCAGCAGCTTAGCGGGGGGCTACACAGATACGCAGTATTTT. The encoded protein is CASSLAGGYTDTQYF. This chain links TRBV7-3 with TRBJ2-3; 8 positions match TRBD2. The CDR3 extends over 15 amino acids. CDR1 SGHTA and CDR2 FQGTGA come from the germline V gene. The trim removed 2 bases at V and 2 bases at J, leaving 3 bases unmatched.

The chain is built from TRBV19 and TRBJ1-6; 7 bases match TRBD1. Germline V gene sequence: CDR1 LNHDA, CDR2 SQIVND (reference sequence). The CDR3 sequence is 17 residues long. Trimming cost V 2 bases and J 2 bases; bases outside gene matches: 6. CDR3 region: CASSISGGQPYNSPLHF. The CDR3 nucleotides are TGTGCCAGTAGTATATCAGGGGGACAGCCCTATAATTCACCCCTCCACTTT.

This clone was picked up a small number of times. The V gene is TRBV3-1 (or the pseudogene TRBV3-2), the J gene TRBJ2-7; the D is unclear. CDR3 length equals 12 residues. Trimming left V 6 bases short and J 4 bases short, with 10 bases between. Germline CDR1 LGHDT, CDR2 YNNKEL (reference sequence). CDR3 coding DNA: TGTGCCAGCAGTAGAACTGTTTACGAGCAGTACTTC. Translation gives CASSRTVYEQYF.

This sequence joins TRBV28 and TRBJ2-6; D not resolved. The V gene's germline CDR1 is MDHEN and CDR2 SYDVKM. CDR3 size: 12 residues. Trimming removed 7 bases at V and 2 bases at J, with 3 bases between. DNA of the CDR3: TGTGCCAGCACTCCTGGGGCCAACGTCCTGACTTTC. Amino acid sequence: CASTPGANVLTF. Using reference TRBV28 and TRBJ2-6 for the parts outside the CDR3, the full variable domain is DVKVTQSSRYLVKRTGEKVFLECVQDMDHENMFWYRQDPGLGLRLIYFSYDVKMKEKGDIPEGYSVSREKKERFSLILESASTNQTSMYLCASTPGANVLTFGAGSRLTVL.

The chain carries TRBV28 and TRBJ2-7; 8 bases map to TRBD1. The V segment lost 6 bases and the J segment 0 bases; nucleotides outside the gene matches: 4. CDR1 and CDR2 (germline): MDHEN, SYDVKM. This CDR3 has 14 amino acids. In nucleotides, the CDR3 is TGTGCCAGCAGGAAGGACAGGGCCTCCTACGAGCAGTACTTC. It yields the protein CASRKDRASYEQYF.

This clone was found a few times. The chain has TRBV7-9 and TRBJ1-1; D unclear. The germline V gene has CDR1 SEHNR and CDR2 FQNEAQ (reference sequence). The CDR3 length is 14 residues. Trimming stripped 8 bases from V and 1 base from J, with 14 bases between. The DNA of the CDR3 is TGTGCCAGCGGTAGCCCCCCGTGGAACACTGAAGCTTTCTTT. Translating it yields CASGSPPWNTEAFF.

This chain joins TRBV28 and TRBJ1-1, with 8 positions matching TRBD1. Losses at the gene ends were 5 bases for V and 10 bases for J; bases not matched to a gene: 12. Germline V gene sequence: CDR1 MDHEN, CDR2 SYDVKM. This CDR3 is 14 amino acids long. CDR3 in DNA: TGTGCCAGCAGTACGGGACAGGTTCACGAAGGAGCTTTCTTT. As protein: CASSTGQVHEGAFF. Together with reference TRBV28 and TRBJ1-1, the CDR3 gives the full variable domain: DVKVTQSSRYLVKRTGEKVFLECVQDMDHENMFWYRQDPGLGLRLIYFSYDVKMKEKGDIPEGYSVSREKKERFSLILESASTNQTSMYLCASSTGQVHEGAFFGQGTRLTVV.

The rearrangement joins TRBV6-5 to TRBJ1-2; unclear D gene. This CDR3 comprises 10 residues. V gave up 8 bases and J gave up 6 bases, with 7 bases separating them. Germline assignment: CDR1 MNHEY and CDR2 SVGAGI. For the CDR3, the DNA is TGTGCCAGCTGGGAGGATGGCTACACCTTC. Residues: CASWEDGYTF.

CDR3: CASSDYGRDRGQQETQYF. CDR3 DNA: TGTGCCAGCAGTGATTACGGCCGGGACAGGGGGCAACAAGAGACCCAGTACTTC. The V call is TRBV2, the J call TRBJ2-5, with 12 bases lining up with TRBD1. J lost 2 bases, V lost 3 bases, and 10 bases had no gene match. From germline, CDR1 is SNHLY and CDR2 FYNNEI. The CDR3 extends over 18 amino acids.

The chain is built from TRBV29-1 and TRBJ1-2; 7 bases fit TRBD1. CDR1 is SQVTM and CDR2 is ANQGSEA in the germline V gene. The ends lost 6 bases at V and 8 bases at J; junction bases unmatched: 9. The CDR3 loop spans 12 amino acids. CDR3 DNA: TGCAGCGTAGCAGCAGGGGGATACGGCTACACCTTC. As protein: CSVAAGGYGYTF.

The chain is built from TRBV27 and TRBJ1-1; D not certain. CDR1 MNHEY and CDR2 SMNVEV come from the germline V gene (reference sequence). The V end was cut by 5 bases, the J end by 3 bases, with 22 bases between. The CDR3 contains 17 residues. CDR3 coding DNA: TGTGCCAGCAGTCTAAGGAGGTCGGCAGTACGACACACTGAAGCTTTCTTT. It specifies CASSLRRSAVRHTEAFF.

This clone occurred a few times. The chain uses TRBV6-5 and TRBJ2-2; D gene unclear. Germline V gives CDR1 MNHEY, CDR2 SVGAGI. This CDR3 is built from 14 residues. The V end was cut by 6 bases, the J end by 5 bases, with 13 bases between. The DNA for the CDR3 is TGTGCCAGCAGCCGAGACATGATGACCGGGGAGCTGTTTTTT. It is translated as CASSRDMMTGELFF.

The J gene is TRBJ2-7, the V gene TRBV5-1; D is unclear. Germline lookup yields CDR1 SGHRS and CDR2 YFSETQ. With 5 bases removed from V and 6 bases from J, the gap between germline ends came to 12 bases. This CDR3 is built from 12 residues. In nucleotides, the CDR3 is TGCGCCAGCAGGGCTTCATTGCTCGAGCAGTACTTC. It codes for CASRASLLEQYF.

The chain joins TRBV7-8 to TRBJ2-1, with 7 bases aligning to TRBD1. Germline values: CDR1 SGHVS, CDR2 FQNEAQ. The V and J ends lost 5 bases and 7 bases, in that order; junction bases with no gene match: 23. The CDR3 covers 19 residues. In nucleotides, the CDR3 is TGTGCCAGCAGCCACTGGACAGGAGAACGGGGCGTCTCGGAAAATGAGCAGTTCTTC. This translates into CASSHWTGERGVSENEQFF.

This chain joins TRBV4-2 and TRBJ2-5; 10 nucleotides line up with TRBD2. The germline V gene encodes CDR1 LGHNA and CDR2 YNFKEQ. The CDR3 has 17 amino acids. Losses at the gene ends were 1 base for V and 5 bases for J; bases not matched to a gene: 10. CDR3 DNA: TGTGCCAGCAGCCAAGGGAGGGGCCAGCGGGGGGGCGAGACCCAGTACTTC. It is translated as CASSQGRGQRGGETQYF.

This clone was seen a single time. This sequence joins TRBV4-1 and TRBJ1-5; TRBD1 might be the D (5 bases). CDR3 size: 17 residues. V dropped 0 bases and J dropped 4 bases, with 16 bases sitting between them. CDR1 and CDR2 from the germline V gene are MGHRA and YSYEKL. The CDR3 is CASSQDIGAGRNQPQHF. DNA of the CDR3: TGCGCCAGCAGCCAAGATATAGGGGCAGGCCGAAATCAGCCCCAGCATTTT.

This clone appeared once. DNA of the CDR3: TGCGCCAGCAGCCAAGGGGAAGCGGGGGACCGTGGGCCCCAGTACTTC. It yields the protein CASSQGEAGDRGPQYF. The rearrangement uses TRBV4-1 and TRBJ2-5; 8 nucleotides agree with TRBD2. Germline CDR1 and CDR2: MGHRA and YSYEKL. Unmatched junction bases numbered 13, after V lost 1 base and J lost 9 bases. The CDR3 is made up of 16 amino acids.

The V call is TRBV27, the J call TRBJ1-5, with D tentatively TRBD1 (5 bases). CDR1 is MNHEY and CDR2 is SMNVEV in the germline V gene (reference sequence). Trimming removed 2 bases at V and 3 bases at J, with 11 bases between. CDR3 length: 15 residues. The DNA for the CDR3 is TGTGCCAGCAGTTTACTGGGCAGGGACAATCAGCCCCAGCATTTT. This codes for CASSLLGRDNQPQHF.

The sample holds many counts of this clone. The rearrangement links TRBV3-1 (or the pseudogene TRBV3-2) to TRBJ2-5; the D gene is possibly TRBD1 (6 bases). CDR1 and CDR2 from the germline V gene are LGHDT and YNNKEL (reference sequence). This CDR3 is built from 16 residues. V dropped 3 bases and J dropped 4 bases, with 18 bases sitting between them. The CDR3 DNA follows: TGTGCCAGCAGCCAGAGGTTGACAGGCCTGGTAGAGACCCAGTACTTC. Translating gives CASSQRLTGLVETQYF.

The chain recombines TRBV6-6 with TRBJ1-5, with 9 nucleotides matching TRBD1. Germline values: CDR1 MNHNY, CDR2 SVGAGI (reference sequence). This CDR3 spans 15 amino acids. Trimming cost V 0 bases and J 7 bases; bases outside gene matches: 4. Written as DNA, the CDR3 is TGTGCCAGCAGTTACTCTCGGGACAGGGTCCAGCCCCAGCATTTT. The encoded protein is CASSYSRDRVQPQHF.

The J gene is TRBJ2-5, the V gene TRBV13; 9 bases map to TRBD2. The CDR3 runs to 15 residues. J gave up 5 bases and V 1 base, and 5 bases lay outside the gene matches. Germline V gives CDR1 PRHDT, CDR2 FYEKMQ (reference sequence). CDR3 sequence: CASSLVAGGLETQYF. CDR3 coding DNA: TGTGCCAGCAGCTTAGTTGCGGGGGGGCTTGAGACCCAGTACTTC.

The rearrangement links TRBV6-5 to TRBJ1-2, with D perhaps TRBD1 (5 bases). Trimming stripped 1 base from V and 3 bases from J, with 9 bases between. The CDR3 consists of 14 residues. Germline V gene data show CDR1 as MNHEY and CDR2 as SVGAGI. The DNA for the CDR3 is TGTGCCAGCAGTTACTGGGGCTCCCACTATGGCTACACCTTC. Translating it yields CASSYWGSHYGYTF.

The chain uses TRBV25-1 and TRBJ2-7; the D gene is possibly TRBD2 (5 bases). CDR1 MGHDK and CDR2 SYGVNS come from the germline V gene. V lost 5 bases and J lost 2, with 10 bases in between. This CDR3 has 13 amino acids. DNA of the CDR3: TGTGCCAGCAGTTCGGTCGGGACCTACGAGCAGTACTTC. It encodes CASSSVGTYEQYF.

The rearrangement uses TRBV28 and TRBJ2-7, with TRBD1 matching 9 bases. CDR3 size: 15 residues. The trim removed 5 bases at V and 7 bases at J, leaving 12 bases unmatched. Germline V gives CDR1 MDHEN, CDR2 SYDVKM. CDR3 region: CASSGPGQGLSEQYF. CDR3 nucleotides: TGTGCCAGCAGTGGTCCGGGACAGGGCCTTTCGGAGCAGTACTTC.

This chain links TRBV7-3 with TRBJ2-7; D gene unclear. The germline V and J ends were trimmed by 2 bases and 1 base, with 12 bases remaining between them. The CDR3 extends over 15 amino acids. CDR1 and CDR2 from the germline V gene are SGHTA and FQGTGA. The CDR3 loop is CASSLAADQSYEQYF. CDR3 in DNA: TGTGCCAGCAGCTTAGCGGCAGACCAATCCTACGAGCAGTACTTC. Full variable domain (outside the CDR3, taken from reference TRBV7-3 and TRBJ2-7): GAGVSQTPSNKVTEKGKYVELRCDPISGHTALYWYRQSLGQGPEFLIYFQGTGAADDSGLPNDRFFAVRPEGSVSTLKIQRTERGDSAVYLCASSLAADQSYEQYFGPGTRLTVT.

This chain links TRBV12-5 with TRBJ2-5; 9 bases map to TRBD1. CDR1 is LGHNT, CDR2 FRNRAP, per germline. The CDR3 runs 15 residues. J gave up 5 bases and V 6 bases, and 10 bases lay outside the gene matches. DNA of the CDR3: TGTGCTAGTGGGGGGGGACAGGGCCCGATCGAGACCCAGTACTTC. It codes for CASGGGQGPIETQYF.

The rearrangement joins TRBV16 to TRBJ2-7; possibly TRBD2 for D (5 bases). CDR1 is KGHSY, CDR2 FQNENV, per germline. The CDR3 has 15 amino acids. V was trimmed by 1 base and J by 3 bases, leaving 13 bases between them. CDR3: CASSQFQDFYYEQYF. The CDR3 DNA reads TGTGCCAGCAGCCAATTCCAGGACTTTTACTACGAGCAGTACTTC.

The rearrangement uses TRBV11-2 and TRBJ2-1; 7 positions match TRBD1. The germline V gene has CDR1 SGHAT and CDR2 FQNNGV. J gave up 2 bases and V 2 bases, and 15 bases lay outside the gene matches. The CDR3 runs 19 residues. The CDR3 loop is CASSLRFRSDRTTYNEQFF. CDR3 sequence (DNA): TGTGCCAGCAGCTTACGCTTTAGATCGGACAGGACAACCTACAATGAGCAGTTCTTC.

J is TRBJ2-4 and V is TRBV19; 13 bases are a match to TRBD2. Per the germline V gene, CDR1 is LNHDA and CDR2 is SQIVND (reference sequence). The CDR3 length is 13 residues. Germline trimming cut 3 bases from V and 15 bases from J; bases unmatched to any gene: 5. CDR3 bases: TGTGCCAGTAGTATGGGACTAGCGGGGCGTAGGTACTTC. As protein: CASSMGLAGRRYF.

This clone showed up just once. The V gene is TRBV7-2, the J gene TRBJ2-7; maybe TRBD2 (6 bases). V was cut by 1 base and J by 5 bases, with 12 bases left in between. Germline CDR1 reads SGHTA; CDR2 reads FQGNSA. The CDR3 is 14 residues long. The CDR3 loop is CASSLVGGRDEQYF. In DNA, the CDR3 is TGTGCCAGCAGCTTAGTGGGGGGACGCGACGAGCAGTACTTC.

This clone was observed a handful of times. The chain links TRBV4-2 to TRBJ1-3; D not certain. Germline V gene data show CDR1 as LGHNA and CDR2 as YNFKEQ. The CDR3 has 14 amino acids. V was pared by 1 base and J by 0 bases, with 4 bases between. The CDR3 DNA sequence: TGTGCCAGCAGCCAAGCAGTCTCTGGAAACACCATATATTTT. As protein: CASSQAVSGNTIYF.